This T cell receptor (beta chain) was sequenced during a study of molecular identifiers for immune sequencing clone quantification. Bulk TCR libraries were made with methods that had been previously described and with listed TCR primers. Each CDR3 protein is one row after TCRdb ran MiXCR on the PCR reads. The sample lists about half a million distinct CDR3 sequences, about 25% occurring once. With V trimmed by 6 bases and J by 0 bases, 6 bases remained unmatched. The CDR3 runs 15 residues. Of note for this clonotype: Its antigen is unknown.

Based on a CD8+CD4-CCR7+CD45RA+ profile, naive CD8 T cells were sorted. Study-wide points: Clones above 20 RNA copies contained over 99% of effector molecules and under 1% of naive molecules. Spiked Jurkat TCR RNA from one cell was reportedly detectable among fewer than 1.3 million naive cells.

The sequenced sample consisted of naive CD8+ T cells from blood, with Jurkat cell RNA spiked in. As to subset: FACS-sorted CD8+CD4-CCR7+CD45RA+ naive T cells. The receptor was derived from a human donor in good health. Some libraries in this study had Jurkat cell RNA spiked in. V usage is TRBV12-3 or TRBV12-4 and J usage is TRBJ2-3; 7 bases align to TRBD1. The CDR3: CASSPEGASTDTQYF. For the CDR3, the DNA is TGTGCCAGCAGCCCAGAGGGGGCTAGCACAGATACGCAGTATTTT.